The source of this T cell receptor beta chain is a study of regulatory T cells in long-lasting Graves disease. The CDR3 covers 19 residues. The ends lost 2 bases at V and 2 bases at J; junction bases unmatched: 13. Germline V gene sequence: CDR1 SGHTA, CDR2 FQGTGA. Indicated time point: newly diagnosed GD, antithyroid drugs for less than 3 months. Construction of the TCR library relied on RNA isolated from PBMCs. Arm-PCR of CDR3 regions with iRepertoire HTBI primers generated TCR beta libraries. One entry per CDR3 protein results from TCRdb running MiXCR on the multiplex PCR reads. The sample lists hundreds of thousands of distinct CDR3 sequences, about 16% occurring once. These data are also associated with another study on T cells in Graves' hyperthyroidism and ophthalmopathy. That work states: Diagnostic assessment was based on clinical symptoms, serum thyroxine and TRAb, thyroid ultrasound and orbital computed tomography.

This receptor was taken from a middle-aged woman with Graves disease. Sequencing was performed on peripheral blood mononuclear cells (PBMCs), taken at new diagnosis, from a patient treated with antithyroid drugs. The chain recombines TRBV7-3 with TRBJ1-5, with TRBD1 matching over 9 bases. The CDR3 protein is CASSLAGTGKWYGNQPQHF. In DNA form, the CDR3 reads TGTGCCAGCAGCTTAGCCGGGACAGGGAAATGGTATGGCAATCAGCCCCAGCATTTT.